This T cell receptor beta chain comes out of a study of shared clonotypes between healthy human individuals. Study-wide points: Blood was the sole source, and tissue repertoires probably differ.

With 5 bases removed from V and 6 bases from J, the gap between germline ends came to 16 bases. The germline gives CDR1 GTSNPN, CDR2 SVGIG (reference sequence). The CDR3 spans 14 residues. Researchers divided each subset's genomic DNA evenly across several immunoSEQ plates. When replicate PCRs were run on unsorted PBMC, they used approximately 300 ng DNA, tens of thousands of T cell genomes. Method: immunoSEQ multiplex PCR; TCRdb's copy keeps in-frame clones and lacks some. Among hundreds of thousands of clones, around 78% were seen once, and the ten largest hold 12%. This clone was counted many times. The antigen is unknown.

The sequenced sample was PBMCs. This chain connects TRBV30 to TRBJ2-2, with D perhaps matching TRBD1 (7 bases). The clonotype originates from a woman aged 35 to 49 in good health. Some clones in this sample may be carry-over from other donors' samples. In DNA form, the CDR3 reads TGTGCCTGGGCGGGACAGCTTGACGCCGGGGAGCTGTTTTTT. Protein: CAWAGQLDAGELFF.